This T cell receptor (beta chain) derives from a study of blood T cell repertoires in COVID-19. The overall study: Italy, Spain and the United States were the sources of the convalescent and acute COVID-19 samples.

Original analysis: Amplified reference gene primers provided the basis for estimating nucleated cell counts. Clones were sequenced by immunoSEQ multiplex PCR, and TCRdb holds only the in-frame ones, with some missing. The DNA gave D and trimming, while V, J and clone size come from that table. The table lists a few hundred thousand clones, around 89% of them singletons, with approximately 4% in the top ten. Germline CDR1 and CDR2: MDHEN and SYDVKM. This CDR3 is built from 16 residues. V was cut by 5 bases and J by 1 base, with 12 bases left in between. Sequenced: peripheral blood. The sequence derives from a middle-aged woman with acute or convalescent COVID-19. V gene TRBV28 combines with J gene TRBJ1-6; TRBD1 is a possible D gene (6 bases). CDR3 coding DNA: TGTGCCAGCAGTCCCCTACAGGGATCCTATAATTCACCCCTCCACTTT. This gives the protein CASSPLQGSYNSPLHF.